The entry below gives a single T cell receptor (beta chain) sequence along with its context. This entry belongs to a study of TIL therapy for anti-PD-1-resistant metastatic lung cancer. V dropped 5 bases and J dropped 6; count of bases not matched to a gene: 9. The CDR3 consists of 15 residues. CDR1 is SGHRS, CDR2 YFSETQ, per germline. Specified time point: pre-treatment sample, taken before nivolumab and TIL therapy. This was the immunoSEQ v3 assay. The method was immunoSEQ multiplex PCR; TCRdb's version includes in-frame clones alone and lacks a portion of them. The sample holds just over 45,000 clones, roughly 85% seen once.

The TCR sequence derives from a man aged 70 or older with non-small cell lung cancer. The chain combines TRBV5-1 with TRBJ2-2, with 8 bases identical to TRBD2. Sample: blood, taken at baseline. The CDR3 coding sequence is TGCGCCAGCAGACTTAGCGGGAATGGAGCCGGGGAGCTGTTTTTT. Translated: CASRLSGNGAGELFF.